The 14 T cell receptor beta chains listed next were all sequenced from one sample in a study of patients and donors after allogeneic stem cell transplantation. MiXCR was run by TCRdb on the RT-PCR reads, yielding one entry per CDR3 protein. The sample lists about a million distinct CDR3 sequences, under 20% occurring once. The sample was blood, either unsorted or a sorted T cell fraction (not recorded which). The receptors shown here come from a human donor who was either an allogeneic HSCT recipient or a stem cell or donor lymphocyte infusion donor (not recorded which). It is not recorded whose cells these are; they may come from a transplant donor.

The rearrangement joins TRBV7-9 to TRBJ2-7; TRBD2 aligns across 8 bases. From germline, CDR1 is SEHNR and CDR2 FQNEAQ (reference sequence). With 1 base clipped from V and 0 bases from J, the junction kept 2 bases outside the gene matches. The CDR3 contains 15 residues. CDR3 nucleotides: TGTGCCAGCAGCTTAGAGGGGACTAGCTCCTACGAGCAGTACTTC. This gives the protein CASSLEGTSSYEQYF.

The CDR3 spells CASSLDSGSSNEQFF. The CDR3 DNA follows: TGTGCCAGCAGCTTAGATAGCGGGAGTTCGAATGAGCAGTTCTTC. The chain employs TRBV11-3 and TRBJ2-1; 9 nucleotides align to TRBD2. In germline, CDR1 is SGHNT, CDR2 YENEEA. Trimming cost V 0 bases and J 7 bases; bases outside gene matches: 4. CDR3 length: 15 residues. Complete variable domain (other parts from reference TRBV11-3 and TRBJ2-1): EAGVVQSPRYKIIEKKQPVAFWCNPISGHNTLYWYLQNLGQGPELLIRYENEEAVDDSQLPKDRFSAERLKGVDSTLKIQPAELGDSAVYLCASSLDSGSSNEQFFGPGTRLTVL.

The CDR3 DNA follows: TGTGCCAGCAGGGGTAGGGGATCTGATACCTACGAGCAGTACTTC. Protein sequence: CASRGRGSDTYEQYF. The chain is built from TRBV7-2 and TRBJ2-7; D might be TRBD1 (5 bases). This CDR3 is built from 15 residues. Germline loops: CDR1 SGHTA, CDR2 FQGNSA. Trimming shortened V by 6 bases and J by 2 bases, and 17 bases separated the two germline ends. The complete variable domain, with remaining parts taken from reference TRBV7-2 and TRBJ2-7, reads GAGVSQSPSNKVTEKGKDVELRCDPISGHTALYWYRQSLGQGLEFLIYFQGNSAPDKSGLPSDRFSAERTGGSVSTLTIQRTQQEDSAVYLCASRGRGSDTYEQYFGPGTRLTVT.

This clonotype was seen a single time. The chain carries TRBV9 and TRBJ1-2; 7 bases are a match to TRBD1. CDR1 is SGDLS and CDR2 is YYNGEE in the germline V gene. The trim removed 7 bases at V and 6 bases at J, leaving 6 bases unmatched. The CDR3 spans 12 residues. In DNA form, the CDR3 reads TGTGCCAGCGAAAGCACAGGGGATGGCTACACCTTC. It codes for CASESTGDGYTF.

The chain links TRBV20-1 to TRBJ1-5, with a possible D match to TRBD1 (5 bases). The ends were cut back, 6 bases at V and 1 base at J, with 19 bases in the middle. The CDR3 runs to 16 residues. CDR1 and CDR2 from the germline V gene are DFQATT and SNEGSKA (reference sequence). As DNA, the CDR3 is TGCAGTGCGACCCCGGGGGGGAGCGGGAGCAATCAGCCCCAGCATTTT. Translated, it gives CSATPGGSGSNQPQHF.

The gene calls are TRBV20-1 and TRBJ2-5; the D is unclear. CDR1 and CDR2 (germline): DFQATT, SNEGSKA (reference sequence). Trimming shortened V by 5 bases and J by 2 bases, and 6 bases separated the two germline ends. The CDR3 is 11 residues long. The CDR3 reads CSALGQETQYF. The DNA for the CDR3 is TGCAGTGCTCTGGGTCAAGAGACCCAGTACTTC.

The chain employs TRBV14 and TRBJ2-3; TRBD2 matches at 9 bases. From germline, CDR1 is SGHDN and CDR2 FVKESK. V was pared by 4 bases and J by 4 bases, with 6 bases of the junction left unmatched. There are 15 residues in the CDR3. The chain's CDR3 is CASSPIAGDPDTQYF. In nucleotides, the CDR3 is TGTGCCAGCAGCCCTATAGCGGGAGATCCAGATACGCAGTATTTT.

This clonotype was picked up a small number of times. The chain couples TRBV12-3 or TRBV12-4 to TRBJ1-6; D is ambiguous. The CDR3 covers 15 residues. V was clipped by 4 bases and J by 10 bases, with 17 bases between them. The CDR3: CASSWAGRNRSPLHF. CDR3 DNA sequence: TGTGCCAGCAGTTGGGCGGGGAGGAATCGATCACCCCTCCACTTT.

This clonotype was seen a few times. The chain has TRBV25-1 and TRBJ2-1; D is undetermined. CDR3 length: 16 amino acids. V was shortened by 4 bases and J by 3 bases, with 16 bases between the two germline ends. CDR1 MGHDK and CDR2 SYGVNS come from the germline V gene. The CDR3 coding sequence is TGTGCCAGCAGTGCCTGGTCGGAGCGCTTCTACAATGAGCAGTTCTTC. Its protein product is CASSAWSERFYNEQFF. Complete variable domain (other parts from reference TRBV25-1 and TRBJ2-1): EADIYQTPRYLVIGTGKKITLECSQTMGHDKMYWYQQDPGMELHLIHYSYGVNSTEKGDLSSESTVSRIRTEHFPLTLESARPSHTSQYLCASSAWSERFYNEQFFGPGTRLTVL.

The rearrangement joins TRBV6-5 to TRBJ2-1; 11 bases map to TRBD2. The CDR3 has 15 amino acids. Germline values: CDR1 MNHEY, CDR2 SVGAGI. J lost 6 bases, V lost 2 bases, and 3 bases had no gene match. CDR3 sequence reads: CASSYRGLAGNEQFF. Here the CDR3 DNA reads TGTGCCAGCAGTTACCGCGGACTAGCGGGCAATGAGCAGTTCTTC.

The CDR3 protein is CASSVEVIGYTF. The CDR3 DNA sequence: TGTGCCAGCAGTGTAGAGGTGATCGGCTACACCTTC. V is TRBV2 and J is TRBJ1-2; D not certain. The germline V and J ends were trimmed by 4 bases and 8 bases, with 11 bases remaining between them. The CDR3 is made up of 12 amino acids. Germline values: CDR1 SNHLY, CDR2 FYNNEI.

This clonotype has a count of ten or more. This chain joins TRBV12-3 or TRBV12-4 and TRBJ1-6; 7 bases map to TRBD1. The ends lost 5 bases at V and 7 bases at J; junction bases unmatched: 8. The CDR3 has 15 amino acids. CDR3 DNA: TGTGCCAGCAGTGTAAGACAGGGCTTGAATTCACCCCTCCACTTT. This encodes CASSVRQGLNSPLHF.

This clonotype was seen only a few times. The chain recombines TRBV9 with TRBJ1-2; TRBD1 aligns across 10 bases. This CDR3 is built from 16 residues. Trimming took 4 bases from V and 6 from J; bases not matched to a gene: 12. The germline gives CDR1 SGDLS, CDR2 YYNGEE. As DNA, the CDR3 is TGTGCCAGCAGCATCACCGGGACAGGGGAAGGAAATGGCTACACCTTC. This encodes CASSITGTGEGNGYTF.

The V call is TRBV6-2 or TRBV6-3, the J call TRBJ1-1; D is possibly TRBD1 (5 bases). From germline, CDR1 is MNHEY and CDR2 SVGEGT. This CDR3 is 14 amino acids long. V gave up 7 bases and J gave up 7 bases, with 19 bases separating them. The CDR3 protein is CASTPLGGPGEAFF. CDR3 DNA: TGTGCCAGCACCCCCTTGGGGGGTCCGGGTGAAGCTTTCTTT.